This T cell receptor (beta chain) was retrieved from a study of blood T cell repertoires in COVID-19. Turning to the study itself: COVID-19 samples from acute and convalescent phases originated in the United States, Italy and Spain.

With 0 bases clipped from V and 8 bases from J, the junction kept 5 bases outside the gene matches. CDR3 length equals 15 residues. CDR1 is MNHEY, CDR2 SVGAGI, per germline. In the original processing: Quantification of nucleated cells was approximated via reference gene primer amplification. Clones were sequenced by immunoSEQ multiplex PCR, and TCRdb holds only the in-frame ones, with some missing. The D gene and trimming were derived from the DNA, and the V and J assignments and clone size from that table. The table has roughly 100,000 clones, roughly 80% seen once; the top ten hold approximately 19%.

The rearrangement links TRBV6-5 to TRBJ1-4; 8 bases line up with TRBD1. This clonotype was obtained from a woman aged 70-85 years with acute or convalescent COVID-19. Material: peripheral blood. The chain's CDR3 is CASSYSATGAEKLFF. CDR3 DNA: TGTGCCAGCAGTTACTCTGCGACAGGGGCGGAAAAACTGTTTTTT.